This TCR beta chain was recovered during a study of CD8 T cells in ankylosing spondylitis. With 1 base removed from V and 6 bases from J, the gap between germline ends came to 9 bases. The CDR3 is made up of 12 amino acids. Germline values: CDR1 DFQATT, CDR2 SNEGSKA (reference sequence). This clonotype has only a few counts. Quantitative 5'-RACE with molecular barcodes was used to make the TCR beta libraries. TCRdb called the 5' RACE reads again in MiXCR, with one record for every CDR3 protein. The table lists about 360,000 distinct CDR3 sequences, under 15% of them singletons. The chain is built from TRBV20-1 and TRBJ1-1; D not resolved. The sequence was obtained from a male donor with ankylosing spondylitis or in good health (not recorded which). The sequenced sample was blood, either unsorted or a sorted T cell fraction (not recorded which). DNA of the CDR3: TGCAGTGCTAGAGCCGTAGGGCCTGAAGCTTTCTTT. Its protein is CSARAVGPEAFF.